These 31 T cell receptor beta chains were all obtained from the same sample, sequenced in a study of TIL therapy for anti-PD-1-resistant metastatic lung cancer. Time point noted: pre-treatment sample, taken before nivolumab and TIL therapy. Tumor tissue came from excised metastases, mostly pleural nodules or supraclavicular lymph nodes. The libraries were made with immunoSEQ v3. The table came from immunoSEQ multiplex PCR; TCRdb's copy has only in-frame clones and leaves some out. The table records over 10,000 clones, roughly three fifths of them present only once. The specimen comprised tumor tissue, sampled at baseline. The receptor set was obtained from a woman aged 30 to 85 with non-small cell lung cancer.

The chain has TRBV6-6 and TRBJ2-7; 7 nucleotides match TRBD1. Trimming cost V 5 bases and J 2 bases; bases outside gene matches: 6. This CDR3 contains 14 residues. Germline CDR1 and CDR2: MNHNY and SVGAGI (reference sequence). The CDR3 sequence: CASSLGQGAYEQYF. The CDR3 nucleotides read TGTGCCAGCAGTCTAGGGCAGGGGGCCTACGAGCAGTACTTC.

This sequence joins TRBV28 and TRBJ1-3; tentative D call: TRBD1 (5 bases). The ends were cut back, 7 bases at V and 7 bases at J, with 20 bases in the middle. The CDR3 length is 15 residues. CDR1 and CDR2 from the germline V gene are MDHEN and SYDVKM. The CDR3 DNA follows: TGTGCCAGCACCCAGGGACCGGTCCCGGCTAACACCATATATTTT. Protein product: CASTQGPVPANTIYF. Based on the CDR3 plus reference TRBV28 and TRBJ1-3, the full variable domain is DVKVTQSSRYLVKRTGEKVFLECVQDMDHENMFWYRQDPGLGLRLIYFSYDVKMKEKGDIPEGYSVSREKKERFSLILESASTNQTSMYLCASTQGPVPANTIYFGEGSWLTVV.

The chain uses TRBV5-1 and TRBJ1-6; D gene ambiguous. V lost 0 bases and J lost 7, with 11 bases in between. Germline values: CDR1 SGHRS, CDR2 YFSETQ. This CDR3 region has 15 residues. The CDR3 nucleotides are TGCGCCAGCAGCTTGGAAGGGAGCGGGAATTCACCCCTCCACTTT. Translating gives CASSLEGSGNSPLHF.

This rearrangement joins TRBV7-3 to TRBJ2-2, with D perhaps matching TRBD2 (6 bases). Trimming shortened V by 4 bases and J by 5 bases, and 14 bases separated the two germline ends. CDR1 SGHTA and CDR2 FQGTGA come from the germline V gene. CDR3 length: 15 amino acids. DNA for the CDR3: TGTGCCAGCAGCTCCGGGACTGACGCGACCGGGGAGCTGTTTTTT. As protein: CASSSGTDATGELFF.

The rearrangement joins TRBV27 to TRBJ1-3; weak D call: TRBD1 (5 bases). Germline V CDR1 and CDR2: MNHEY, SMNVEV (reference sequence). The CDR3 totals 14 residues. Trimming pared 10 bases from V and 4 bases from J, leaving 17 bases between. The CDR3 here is CATSVGVEGNTIYF. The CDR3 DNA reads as TGTGCCACCTCCGTGGGGGTTGAGGGAAACACCATATATTTT.

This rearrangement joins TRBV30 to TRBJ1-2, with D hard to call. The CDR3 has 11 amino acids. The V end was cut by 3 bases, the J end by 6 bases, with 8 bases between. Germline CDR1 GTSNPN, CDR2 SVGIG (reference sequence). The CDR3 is CAWRIMDGYTF. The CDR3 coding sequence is TGTGCCTGGAGAATCATGGATGGCTACACCTTC.

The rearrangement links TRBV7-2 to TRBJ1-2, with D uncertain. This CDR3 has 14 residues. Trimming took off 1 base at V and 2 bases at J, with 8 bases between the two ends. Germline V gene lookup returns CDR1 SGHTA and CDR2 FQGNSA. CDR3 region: CASSLGGRNYGYTF. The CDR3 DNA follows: TGTGCCAGCAGCTTAGGCGGGAGAAACTATGGCTACACCTTC.

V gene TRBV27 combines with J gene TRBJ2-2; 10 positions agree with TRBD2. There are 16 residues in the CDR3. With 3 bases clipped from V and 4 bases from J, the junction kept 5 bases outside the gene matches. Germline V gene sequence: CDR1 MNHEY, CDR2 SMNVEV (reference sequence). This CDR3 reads CASSFRPSGGTGELFF. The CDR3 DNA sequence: TGTGCCAGCAGTTTTAGGCCTAGCGGGGGCACCGGGGAGCTGTTTTTT.

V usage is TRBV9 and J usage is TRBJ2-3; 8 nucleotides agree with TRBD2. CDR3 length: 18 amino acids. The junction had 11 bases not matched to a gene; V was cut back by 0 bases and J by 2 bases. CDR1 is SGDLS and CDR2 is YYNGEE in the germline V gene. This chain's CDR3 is CASSVAQAGGGTTDTQYF. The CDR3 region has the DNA TGTGCCAGCAGCGTAGCTCAGGCCGGCGGGGGGACCACAGATACGCAGTATTTT.

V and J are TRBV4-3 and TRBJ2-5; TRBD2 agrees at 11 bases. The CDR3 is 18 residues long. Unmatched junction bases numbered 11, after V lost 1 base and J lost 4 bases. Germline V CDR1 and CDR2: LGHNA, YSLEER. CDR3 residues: CASSQAGVAGGQGETQYF. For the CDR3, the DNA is TGCGCCAGCAGCCAAGCCGGAGTAGCGGGGGGGCAGGGAGAGACCCAGTACTTC.

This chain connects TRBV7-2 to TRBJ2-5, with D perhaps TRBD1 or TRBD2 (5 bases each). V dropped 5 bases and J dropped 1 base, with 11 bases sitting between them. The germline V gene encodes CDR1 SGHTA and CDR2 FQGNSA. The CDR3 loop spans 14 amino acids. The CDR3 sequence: CASSKGTVQETQYF. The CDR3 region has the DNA TGTGCCAGCAGCAAAGGGACGGTCCAAGAGACCCAGTACTTC.

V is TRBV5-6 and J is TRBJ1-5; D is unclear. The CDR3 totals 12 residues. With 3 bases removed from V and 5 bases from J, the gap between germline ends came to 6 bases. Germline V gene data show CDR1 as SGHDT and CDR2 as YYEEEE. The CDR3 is CASSSEDQPQHF. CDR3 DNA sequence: TGTGCCAGCAGCTCGGAGGATCAGCCCCAGCATTTT.

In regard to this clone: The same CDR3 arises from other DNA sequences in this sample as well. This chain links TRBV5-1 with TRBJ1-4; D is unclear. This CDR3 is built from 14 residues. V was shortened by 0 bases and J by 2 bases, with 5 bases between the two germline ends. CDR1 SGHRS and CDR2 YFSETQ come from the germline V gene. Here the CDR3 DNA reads TGCGCCAGCAGCTTGGACAGCACTAATGAAAAACTGTTTTTT. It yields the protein CASSLDSTNEKLFF.

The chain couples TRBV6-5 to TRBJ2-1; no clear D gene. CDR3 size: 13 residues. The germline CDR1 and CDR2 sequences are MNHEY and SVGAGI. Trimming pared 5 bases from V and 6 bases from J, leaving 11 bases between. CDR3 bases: TGTGCCAGCAGTCGTGGCCTGTCCAATGAGCAGTTCTTC. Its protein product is CASSRGLSNEQFF.

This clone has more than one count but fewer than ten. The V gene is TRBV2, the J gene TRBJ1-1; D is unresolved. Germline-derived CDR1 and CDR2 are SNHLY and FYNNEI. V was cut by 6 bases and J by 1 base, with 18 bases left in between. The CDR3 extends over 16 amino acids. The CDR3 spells CASSPPGNRGNTEAFF. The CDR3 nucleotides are TGTGCCAGCAGCCCCCCGGGGAACCGCGGGAACACTGAAGCTTTCTTT.

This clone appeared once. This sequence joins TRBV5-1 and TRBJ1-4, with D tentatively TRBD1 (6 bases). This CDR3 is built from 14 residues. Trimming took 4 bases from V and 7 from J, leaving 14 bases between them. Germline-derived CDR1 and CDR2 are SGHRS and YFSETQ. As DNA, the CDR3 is TGCGCCAGCAGCGGGGGCGGGCCCAGTGAAAAACTGTTTTTT. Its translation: CASSGGGPSEKLFF.

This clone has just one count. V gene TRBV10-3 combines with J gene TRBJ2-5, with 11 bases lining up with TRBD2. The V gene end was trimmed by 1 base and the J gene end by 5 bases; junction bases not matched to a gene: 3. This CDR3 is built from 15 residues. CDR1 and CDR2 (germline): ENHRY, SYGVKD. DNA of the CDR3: TGTGCCATCAGTGAGTGGTCTAGCGGGGGGGAGACCCAGTACTTC. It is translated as CAISEWSSGGETQYF.

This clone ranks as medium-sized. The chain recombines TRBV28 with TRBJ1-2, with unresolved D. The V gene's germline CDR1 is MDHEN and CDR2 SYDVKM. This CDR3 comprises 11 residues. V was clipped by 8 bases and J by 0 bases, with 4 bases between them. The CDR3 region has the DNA TGTGCCAGCTTTGCTAACTATGGCTACACCTTC. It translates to CASFANYGYTF.

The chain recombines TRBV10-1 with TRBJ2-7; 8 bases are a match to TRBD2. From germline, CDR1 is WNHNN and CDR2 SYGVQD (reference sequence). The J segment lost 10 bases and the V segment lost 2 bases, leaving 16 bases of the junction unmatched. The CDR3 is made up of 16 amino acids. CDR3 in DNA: TGCGCCAGCAGTGAGAATATGGGGACTAGACTACGACATCAGTACTTC. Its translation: CASSENMGTRLRHQYF.

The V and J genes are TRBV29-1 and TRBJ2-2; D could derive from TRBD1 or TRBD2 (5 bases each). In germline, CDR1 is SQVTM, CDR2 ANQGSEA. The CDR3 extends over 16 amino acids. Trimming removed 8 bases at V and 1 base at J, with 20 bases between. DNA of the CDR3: TGCAGCTGTCTGGGGACCTCCCGAGGGAACACCGGGGAGCTGTTTTTT. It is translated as CSCLGTSRGNTGELFF.

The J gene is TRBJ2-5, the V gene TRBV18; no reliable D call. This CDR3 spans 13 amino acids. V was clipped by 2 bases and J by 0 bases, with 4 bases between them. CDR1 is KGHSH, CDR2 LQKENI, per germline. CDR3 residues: CASSPANQETQYF. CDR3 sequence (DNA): TGTGCCAGCTCACCAGCTAACCAAGAGACCCAGTACTTC.

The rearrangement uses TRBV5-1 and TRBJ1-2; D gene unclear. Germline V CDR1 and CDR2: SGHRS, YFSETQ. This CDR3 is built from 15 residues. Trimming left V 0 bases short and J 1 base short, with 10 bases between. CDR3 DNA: TGCGCCAGCAGCTTGGCCGGCGACGGTAACTATGGCTACACCTTC. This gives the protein CASSLAGDGNYGYTF.

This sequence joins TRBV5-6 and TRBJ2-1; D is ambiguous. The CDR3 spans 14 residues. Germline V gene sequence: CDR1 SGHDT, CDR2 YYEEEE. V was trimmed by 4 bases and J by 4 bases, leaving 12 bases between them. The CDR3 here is CASSAGRPYNEQFF. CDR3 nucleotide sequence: TGTGCCAGCAGCGCTGGCAGACCTTACAATGAGCAGTTCTTC.

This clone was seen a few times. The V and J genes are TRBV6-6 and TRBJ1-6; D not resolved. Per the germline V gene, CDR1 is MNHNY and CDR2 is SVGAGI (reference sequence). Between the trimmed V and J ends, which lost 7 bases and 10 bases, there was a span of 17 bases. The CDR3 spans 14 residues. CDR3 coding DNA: TGTGCCAGCAATCAAACCCCTAGTTTATCACCCCTCCACTTT. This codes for CASNQTPSLSPLHF.

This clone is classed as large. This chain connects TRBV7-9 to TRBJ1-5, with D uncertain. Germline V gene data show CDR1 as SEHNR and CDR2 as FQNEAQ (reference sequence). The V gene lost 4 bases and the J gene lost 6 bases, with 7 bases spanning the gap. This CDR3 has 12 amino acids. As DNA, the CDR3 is TGTGCCAGCAGCTCCGGAAGTCAGCCCCAGCATTTT. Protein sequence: CASSSGSQPQHF.

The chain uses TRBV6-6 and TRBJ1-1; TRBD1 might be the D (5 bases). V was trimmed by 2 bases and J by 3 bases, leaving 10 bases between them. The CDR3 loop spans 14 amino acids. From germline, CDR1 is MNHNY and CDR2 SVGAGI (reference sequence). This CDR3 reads CASSYGQGYTEAFF. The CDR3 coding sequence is TGTGCCAGCAGTTACGGGCAGGGATACACTGAAGCTTTCTTT.

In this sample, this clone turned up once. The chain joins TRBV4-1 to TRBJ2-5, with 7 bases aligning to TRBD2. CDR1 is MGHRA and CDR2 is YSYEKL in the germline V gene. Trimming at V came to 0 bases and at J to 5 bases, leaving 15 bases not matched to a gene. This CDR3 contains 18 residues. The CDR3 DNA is TGCGCCAGCAGCCAAGATATTCCGACTAGCCTCCGGCTGGAGACCCAGTACTTC. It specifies CASSQDIPTSLRLETQYF.

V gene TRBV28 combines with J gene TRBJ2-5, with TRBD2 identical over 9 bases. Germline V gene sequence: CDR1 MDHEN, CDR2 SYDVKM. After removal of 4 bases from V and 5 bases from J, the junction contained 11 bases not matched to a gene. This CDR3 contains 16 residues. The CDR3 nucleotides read TGTGCCAGCAGTTCGCCAGCGGGAGGAAGGTGGGAGACCCAGTACTTC. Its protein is CASSSPAGGRWETQYF.

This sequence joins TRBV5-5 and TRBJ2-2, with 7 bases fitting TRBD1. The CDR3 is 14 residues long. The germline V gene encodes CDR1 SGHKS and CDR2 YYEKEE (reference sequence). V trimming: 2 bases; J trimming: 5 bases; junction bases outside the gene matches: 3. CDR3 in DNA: TGTGCCAGCAGCTTCGGACAGGATACCGGGGAGCTGTTTTTT. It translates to CASSFGQDTGELFF. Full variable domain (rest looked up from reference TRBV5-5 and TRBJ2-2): DAGVTQSPTHLIKTRGQQVTLRCSPISGHKSVSWYQQVLGQGPQFIFQYYEKEERGRGNFPDRFSARQFPNYSSELNVNALLLGDSALYLCASSFGQDTGELFFGEGSRLTVL.

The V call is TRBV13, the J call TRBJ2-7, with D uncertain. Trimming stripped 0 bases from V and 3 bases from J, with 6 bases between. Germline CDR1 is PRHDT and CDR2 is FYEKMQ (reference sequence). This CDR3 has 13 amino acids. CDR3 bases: TGTGCCAGCAGCTTAGGGGTGGGCTACGAGCAGTACTTC. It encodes CASSLGVGYEQYF. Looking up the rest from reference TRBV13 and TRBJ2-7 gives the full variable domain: AAGVIQSPRHLIKEKRETATLKCYPIPRHDTVYWYQQGPGQDPQFLISFYEKMQSDKGSIPDRFSAQQFSDYHSELNMSSLELGDSALYFCASSLGVGYEQYFGPGTRLTVT.

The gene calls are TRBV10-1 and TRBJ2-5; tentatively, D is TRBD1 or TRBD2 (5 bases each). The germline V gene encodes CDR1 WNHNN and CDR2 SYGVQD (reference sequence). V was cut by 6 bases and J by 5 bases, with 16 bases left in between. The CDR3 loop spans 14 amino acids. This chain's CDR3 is CASSRGLAGETQYF. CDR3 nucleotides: TGCGCCAGCAGCCGCGGACTGGCAGGGGAGACCCAGTACTTC.